This T cell receptor (beta chain) was identified in a study of response to subunit inactivated influenza vaccine. Notes on the study in general: The authors put forward the suggestion that each seasonal influenza vaccination may bring in only a limited number of new T cells.

Via MiXCR, TCRdb re-called the RT-PCR reads, giving one row per CDR3 protein. Here the sample spans hundreds of thousands of distinct CDR3 sequences, over 11% being singletons. This clonotype appeared a few times. Its target is not known. The receptor comes from a man between 45 and 60 years old who received an inactivated influenza vaccine. The sample in question was PBMCs from blood, obtained less than 15 days before vaccination.

CDR3 amino acids: CASSSVSGLAGYYEQFF. The CDR3, as DNA: TGTGCCAGCAGTTCCGTTTCGGGACTAGCGGGATATTATGAGCAGTTCTTC. The rearrangement joins TRBV27 to TRBJ2-1; 13 nucleotides align to TRBD2. J was trimmed by 8 bases and V by 4 bases; bases with no gene match: 11. The CDR3 spans 17 residues. The germline gives CDR1 MNHEY, CDR2 SMNVEV (reference sequence).